Listed below are T cell receptor beta chains from one sample, sequenced in a study of T cells after yellow fever vaccination. Via MiXCR, TCRdb re-called the 5' RACE reads, giving one row per CDR3 protein. The sample holds roughly 190,000 distinct CDR3 sequences, 11% seen once. The sample consisted of CD8+ T cells sorted from PBMCs, taken 15 days after the yellow fever booster vaccination. The receptors here all came from a young man who received the YFV17D yellow fever vaccine. Each CDR3 is given with its conserved first and last residue. D genes are given only for firm matches. Clone size, where shown, is once, few, many, or a class for clones that have expanded.

DNA: TGCAGCGTTGATGGGCCCCCGGGCGGGGGGTACAATGAGCAGTTCTTC
CDR3: CSVDGPPGGGYNEQFF
D: TRBD2
V: TRBV29-1
J: TRBJ2-1
size: NA

DNA: TGTGCCAGCAGTGCTCTAGTAGGAGATACGCAGTATTTT
CDR3: CASSALVGDTQYF
D: NA
V: TRBV7-9
J: TRBJ2-3
size: few

DNA: TGTGCCAGCAGCCACCGGGACAGGGGTCCCTACGAGCAGTACTTC
CDR3: CASSHRDRGPYEQYF
D: TRBD1
V: TRBV3-1
J: TRBJ2-7
size: few

DNA: TGCGCCAGCAGCCCTCAGAATAGGGACACCGGGGAGCTGTTTTTT
CDR3: CASSPQNRDTGELFF
D: NA
V: TRBV5-1
J: TRBJ2-2
size: few

DNA: TGTGCCAGCACCCCCCCACTAGCGGGAAACAATGAGCAGTTCTTC
CDR3: CASTPPLAGNNEQFF
D: TRBD2
V: TRBV7-9
J: TRBJ2-1
size: NA

DNA: TGTGCCAGTAGTATGACCTCAGGACAGCCCCAGCATTTT
CDR3: CASSMTSGQPQHF
D: NA
V: TRBV19
J: TRBJ1-5
size: few

DNA: TGTGCCACCAGCAGACGATCTTTGGAGCAGTTCTTC
CDR3: CATSRRSLEQFF
D: NA
V: TRBV15
J: TRBJ2-1
size: many

DNA: TGTGCCAGCAGCCCGGACGGTTACAATGAGCAGTTCTTC
CDR3: CASSPDGYNEQFF
D: NA
V: TRBV7-3
J: TRBJ2-1
size: many

DNA: TGTGCCAGCAGCGGGGCGGGACTAGCCAACGAGCAGTACTTC
CDR3: CASSGAGLANEQYF
D: TRBD2
V: TRBV6-2/TRBV6-3
J: TRBJ2-7
size: NA

DNA: TGTGCCAGCAGCGTAGCTCACGGGGGGGCCTACGAGCAGTACTTC
CDR3: CASSVAHGGAYEQYF
D: TRBD2
V: TRBV9
J: TRBJ2-7
size: few

DNA: TGCAGTGCTAGAGATCCTGGGGGGGCGTGGGGTGAGCAGTTCTTC
CDR3: CSARDPGGAWGEQFF
D: NA
V: TRBV20-1
J: TRBJ2-1
size: few

DNA: TGTGCCGCTACAGGGGGGTTGGGCGTTGAGACCCAGTACTTC
CDR3: CAATGGLGVETQYF
D: TRBD1
V: TRBV5-4
J: TRBJ2-5
size: NA

DNA: TGCGCCAGCAGCCATTCAGCAGGGAGGGGGCAGTTCTTC
CDR3: CASSHSAGRGQFF
D: TRBD2
V: TRBV4-3
J: TRBJ2-1
size: few

DNA: TGTGCCAGCAGTTACTCGGGGGGCGGCGGGGAGCTGTTTTTT
CDR3: CASSYSGGGGELFF
D: NA
V: TRBV6-5
J: TRBJ2-2
size: few

DNA: TGTGCCAGCAGCTTGAAGGGGGGCGGATCCGGGGAGCTGTTTTTT
CDR3: CASSLKGGGSGELFF
D: NA
V: TRBV7-3
J: TRBJ2-2
size: NA

DNA: TGTGCCAGCAGGGAGACAGGGGCGAGCTCCTACAATGAGCAGTTCTTC
CDR3: CASRETGASSYNEQFF
D: TRBD1
V: TRBV6-2/TRBV6-3
J: TRBJ2-1
size: few

DNA: TGTGCTAGTGCCCTAACAGGGACTTTCACCGGGGAGCTGTTTTTT
CDR3: CASALTGTFTGELFF
D: NA
V: TRBV12-5
J: TRBJ2-2
size: NA

DNA: TGCGCCAGCAGCCAAGGGGGCAGCAGCTCCTACAATGAGCAGTTCTTC
CDR3: CASSQGGSSSYNEQFF
D: NA
V: TRBV4-1
J: TRBJ2-1
size: NA

DNA: TGTGCCAGCGGTGACAGAAGCTCCTACGAGCAGTACTTC
CDR3: CASGDRSSYEQYF
D: NA
V: TRBV13
J: TRBJ2-7
size: NA

DNA: TGTGCCAGCAGTTACTCTGGGGCCTTGCCAATTAAAGAGCAGTACTTC
CDR3: CASSYSGALPIKEQYF
D: NA
V: TRBV6-5
J: TRBJ2-7
size: few

DNA: TGTGCCAGCAGTCCGTCCGGGGGACTATCAATTACCGGGGAGCTGTTTTTT
CDR3: CASSPSGGLSITGELFF
D: TRBD2
V: TRBV12-3/TRBV12-4
J: TRBJ2-2
size: few

DNA: TGTGCCACCAGCAGGATGACCGGGACTTTGGGCAATGAGCAGTTCTTC
CDR3: CATSRMTGTLGNEQFF
D: NA
V: TRBV15
J: TRBJ2-1
size: few